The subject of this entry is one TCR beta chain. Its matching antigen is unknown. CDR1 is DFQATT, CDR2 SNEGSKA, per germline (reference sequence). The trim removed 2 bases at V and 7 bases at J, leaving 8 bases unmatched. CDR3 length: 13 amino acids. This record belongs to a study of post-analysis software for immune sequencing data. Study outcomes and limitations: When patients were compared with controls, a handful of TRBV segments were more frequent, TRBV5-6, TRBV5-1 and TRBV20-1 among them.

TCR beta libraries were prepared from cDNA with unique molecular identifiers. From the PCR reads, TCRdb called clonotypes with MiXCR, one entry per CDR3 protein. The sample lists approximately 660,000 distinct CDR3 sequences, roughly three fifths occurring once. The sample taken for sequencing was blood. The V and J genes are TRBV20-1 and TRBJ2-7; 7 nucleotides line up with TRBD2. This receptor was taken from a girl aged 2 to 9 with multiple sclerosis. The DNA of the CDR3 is TGCAGTGCTAGACTCGGGGGGTGGGGAGAGCAGTACTTC. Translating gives CSARLGGWGEQYF.